Only a few counts were recorded for the clone carrying this T cell receptor beta chain. Its target is not known. Germline V gene data show CDR1 as SGDLS and CDR2 as YYNGEE. This CDR3 has 16 residues. Trimming stripped 0 bases from V and 0 bases from J, with 10 bases between. The sample belongs to a study of beta chain features in type 1 diabetes. The study, taken as a whole, reports: Equally in patients and controls, PCR might preferentially amplify shorter templates. TCRB rearrangement may or may not be influenced by HLA type; here this remained unresolved.

Reverse transcribing all isolated RNA meant expressed TCRB transcripts were sequenced. Sequenced naive, central memory and regulatory T cell samples produced an average of about 3.57 million reads. Method: immunoSEQ multiplex PCR; TCRdb's copy keeps in-frame clones and lacks some. Among about 410,000 clones listed, roughly 14% were seen once. Heparinised blood was drawn once per donor, averaging approximately 100 mL. What was sequenced was naive CD4+ T cells from blood. V gene TRBV9 combines with J gene TRBJ2-1, with a weak D call TRBD2 (5 bases). This TCR was sampled from a man aged 25-45 years in good health. CDR3 sequence (DNA): TGTGCCAGCAGCGTAGGGCAGCGGAGCTCCTACAATGAGCAGTTCTTC. This translates into CASSVGQRSSYNEQFF.